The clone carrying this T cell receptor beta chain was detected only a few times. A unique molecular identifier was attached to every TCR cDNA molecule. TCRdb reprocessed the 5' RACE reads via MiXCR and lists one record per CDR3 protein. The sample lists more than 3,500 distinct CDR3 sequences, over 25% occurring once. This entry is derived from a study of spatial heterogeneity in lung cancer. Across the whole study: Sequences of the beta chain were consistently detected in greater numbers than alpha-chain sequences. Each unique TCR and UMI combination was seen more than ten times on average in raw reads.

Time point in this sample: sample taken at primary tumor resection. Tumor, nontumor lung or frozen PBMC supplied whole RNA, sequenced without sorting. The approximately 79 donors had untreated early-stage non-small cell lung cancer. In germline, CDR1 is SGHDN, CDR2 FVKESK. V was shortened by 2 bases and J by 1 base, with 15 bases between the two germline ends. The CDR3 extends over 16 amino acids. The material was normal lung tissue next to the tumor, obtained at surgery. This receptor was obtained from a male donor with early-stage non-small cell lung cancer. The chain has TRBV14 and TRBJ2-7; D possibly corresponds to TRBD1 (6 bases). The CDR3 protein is CASSQRTGPGSYEQYF. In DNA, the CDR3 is TGTGCCAGCAGCCAACGAACAGGGCCCGGGTCCTACGAGCAGTACTTC.